These T cell receptor beta chains were read from a single sample in a study of T cell clones after liver transplantation. TCRdb's table, derived via immunoSEQ multiplex PCR, lists solely in-frame clones and lacks some. Of around 78,000 clones in the sample, roughly 80% were seen once. Here the sequenced sample was CD4+ T cells from blood, taken at the 22-month timepoint. The source is a human patient who received a liver transplant. Some T cells may be provided by the graft donor. Each CDR3 is given without its conserved first and last residue.

j_gene: TRBJ2-5; v_gene: TRBV6-9; CDR3aa: ASSYPGEETQY
j_gene: TRBJ1-2; v_gene: TRBV7-9; CDR3aa: ASSLSQGMIYGYT
j_gene: TRBJ2-7; v_gene: TRBV6-1; CDR3aa: ASSRDQGYEQY
j_gene: TRBJ2-1; v_gene: TRBV5-1; CDR3aa: ASSLARDRINNEQF
j_gene: TRBJ2-3; v_gene: TRBV11-2; CDR3aa: ASSLSGDTQY
j_gene: TRBJ1-4; v_gene: TRBV19; CDR3aa: ASSKGVRDEKLF
j_gene: TRBJ2-1; v_gene: TRBV30; CDR3aa: AWGRQGPGNEQF
j_gene: TRBJ2-3; v_gene: TRBV4-3; CDR3aa: ASSQARRPRGPDTQY
j_gene: TRBJ2-5; v_gene: TRBV29-1; CDR3aa: SVTPWDRGLETQY
j_gene: TRBJ2-2; v_gene: TRBV7-2; CDR3aa: ASRRGPGLANTGELF
j_gene: TRBJ2-5; v_gene: TRBV6-1; CDR3aa: ASSANRGGLLQETQY
j_gene: TRBJ1-6; v_gene: TRBV7-3; CDR3aa: ASSPRGGEGSPLH
j_gene: TRBJ2-1; v_gene: TRBV9; CDR3aa: ASSVSGVGEQF
j_gene: TRBJ2-5; v_gene: TRBV5-1; CDR3aa: ASSLRSRQETQY
j_gene: TRBJ2-7; v_gene: TRBV5-4; CDR3aa: ASSLDSGGPYEQY
j_gene: TRBJ1-2; v_gene: TRBV2; CDR3aa: ASSEMQTGLYGYT
j_gene: TRBJ2-7; v_gene: TRBV4-3; CDR3aa: ASSQDSSYEQY
j_gene: TRBJ2-7; v_gene: TRBV18; CDR3aa: ASSPGSTYEQY
j_gene: TRBJ2-5; v_gene: TRBV7-7; CDR3aa: ASSLADRKTQY
j_gene: TRBJ2-7; v_gene: TRBV7-9; CDR3aa: ASSSLTRGDYEQY
j_gene: TRBJ2-1; v_gene: TRBV7-3; CDR3aa: ASSPSAGVTYNEQF
j_gene: TRBJ2-2; v_gene: TRBV14; CDR3aa: ASSPDLTGELF
j_gene: TRBJ1-1; v_gene: TRBV5-4; CDR3aa: ASSRPTGNPEAF
j_gene: TRBJ2-7; v_gene: TRBV11-2; CDR3aa: ASSLAVRGLYREQY
j_gene: TRBJ2-3; v_gene: TRBV29-1; CDR3aa: SAKPGQGADTQY
j_gene: TRBJ2-4; v_gene: TRBV7-9; CDR3aa: ASSLGQGRAKNIQY
j_gene: TRBJ2-1; v_gene: TRBV7-2; CDR3aa: ASSPGLTTNEQF
j_gene: TRBJ1-2; v_gene: TRBV7-2; CDR3aa: ASSTRDRGLKGYT
j_gene: TRBJ2-2; v_gene: TRBV11-2; CDR3aa: ASSLSRARSTGELF
j_gene: TRBJ1-4; v_gene: TRBV9; CDR3aa: ASSATVSTNEKLF
j_gene: TRBJ1-2; v_gene: TRBV9; CDR3aa: ASSVVGGNYGYT
j_gene: TRBJ2-7; v_gene: TRBV20-1; CDR3aa: SASWGFEQY
j_gene: TRBJ2-5; v_gene: TRBV7-2; CDR3aa: ASSLAGRGLQETQY
j_gene: TRBJ1-1; v_gene: TRBV25-1; CDR3aa: ASSEWGGIAEAF
j_gene: TRBJ2-5; v_gene: TRBV5-1; CDR3aa: ASSSPGQETQY
j_gene: TRBJ1-1; v_gene: TRBV4-3; CDR3aa: ASSQPQGLFTEAF
j_gene: TRBJ2-2; v_gene: TRBV7-2; CDR3aa: ASSLGQGDPGELF
j_gene: TRBJ1-2; v_gene: TRBV23-1; CDR3aa: ASRTGYT
j_gene: TRBJ2-7; v_gene: TRBV7-8; CDR3aa: ASSMIPGLAANEQY
j_gene: TRBJ2-1; v_gene: TRBV20-1; CDR3aa: SGRENNEQF
j_gene: TRBJ2-5; v_gene: TRBV5-1; CDR3aa: ASSFRAGIQETQY
j_gene: TRBJ2-7; v_gene: TRBV19; CDR3aa: ASSRKGTGPYEQY
j_gene: TRBJ2-7; v_gene: TRBV5-1; CDR3aa: ASAAVQDEQY
j_gene: TRBJ1-6; v_gene: TRBV5-1; CDR3aa: ASSLMGQGASNSPLH
j_gene: TRBJ2-1; v_gene: TRBV5-1; CDR3aa: ASSLAGSSYNEQF
j_gene: TRBJ2-1; v_gene: TRBV9; CDR3aa: ASSPRSGISYNEQF
j_gene: TRBJ2-5; v_gene: TRBV9; CDR3aa: ASSVGGFQETQY
j_gene: TRBJ2-7; v_gene: TRBV5-1; CDR3aa: ASSFAMLSYEQY
j_gene: TRBJ2-2; v_gene: TRBV4-1; CDR3aa: ASSQDLQGTGELF
j_gene: TRBJ2-6; v_gene: TRBV19; CDR3aa: ASRHRGSGANVLT
j_gene: TRBJ2-1; v_gene: TRBV18; CDR3aa: ASSRTGTTRHEQF
j_gene: TRBJ1-4; v_gene: TRBV13; CDR3aa: ASSLKVGKWSGNEKLF